Listed here is a single TCR beta chain. This sample was taken from a study of OX40 agonist ivuxolimab in advanced cancers. Study overall: Ivuxolimab, an antibody acting as an agonist of OX40 (CD134), was used to treat patients. Across the patients, intravenous ivuxolimab was delivered every 2 weeks at 0.01 to 10 mg/kg.

Generated by immunoSEQ multiplex PCR, the TCRdb table keeps only in-frame clones and is missing some. The sample holds 95,000 to 150,000 clones, roughly 95% seen once. The CDR3 length is 15 residues. Trimming took 0 bases from V and 1 from J, leaving 9 bases between them. CDR1 and CDR2 (germline): SGHVS, FNYEAQ. The chain couples TRBV7-6 to TRBJ1-2; no clear D gene. The sample here was CD4+ or CD8+ T cells sorted from blood, taken in a trial of the OX40 agonist ivuxolimab. This TCR derives from an adult with an advanced solid tumor such as melanoma, head and neck, liver or kidney cancer. CDR3 sequence: CASSLATDVNYGYTF. The CDR3 nucleotides are TGTGCCAGCAGCTTAGCTACAGACGTTAACTATGGCTACACCTTC.